This T cell receptor (beta chain) was found in a study of PD-L1 blockade in urothelial cancer. General observations from the study: Survival was better when pretreatment blood TCR clonality fell below the median.

TCRdb's table, derived via immunoSEQ multiplex PCR, lists solely in-frame clones and lacks some. Among about 46,000 clones, roughly 88% were seen once, and the ten largest hold 1.9%. Indicated time point: peripheral blood 6 weeks after treatment start. As regards this clone: The antigen is unknown.

The CDR3 is made up of 14 amino acids. Trimming took off 0 bases at V and 10 bases at J, with 13 bases between the two ends. Germline-derived CDR1 and CDR2 are SGHVS and FNYEAQ. The genes are TRBV7-6 and TRBJ2-1, with a possible D match to TRBD2 (5 bases). The TCR comes from a man in his forties or fifties with urothelial cancer. The specimen comprised PBMCs, sampled around atezolizumab (anti-PD-L1) treatment. The CDR3 protein is CASSLAGGSSEQFF. The CDR3 nucleotides are TGTGCCAGCAGCTTAGCTGGCGGGTCTAGCGAGCAGTTCTTC.